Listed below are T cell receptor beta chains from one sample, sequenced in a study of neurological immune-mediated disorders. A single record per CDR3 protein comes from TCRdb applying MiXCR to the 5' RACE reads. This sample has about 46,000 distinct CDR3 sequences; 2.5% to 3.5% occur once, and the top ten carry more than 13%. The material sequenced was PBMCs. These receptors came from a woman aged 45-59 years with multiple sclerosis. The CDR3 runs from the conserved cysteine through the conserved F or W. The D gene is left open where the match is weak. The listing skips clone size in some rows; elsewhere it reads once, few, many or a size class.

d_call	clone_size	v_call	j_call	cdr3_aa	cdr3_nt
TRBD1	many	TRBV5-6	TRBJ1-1	CASSFDRDNTEAFF	TGTGCCAGCAGCTTTGACAGGGACAACACTGAAGCTTTCTTT
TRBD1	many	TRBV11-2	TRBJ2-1	CASRPTGGLEQFF	TGTGCCAGCAGACCAACAGGGGGCCTTGAGCAGTTCTTC
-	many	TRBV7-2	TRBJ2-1	CASSRAAASNEQFF	TGTGCCAGCTCCCGGGCGGCGGCCAGCAATGAGCAGTTCTTC
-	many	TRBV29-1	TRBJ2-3	CSGGAENTQYF	TGCAGCGGTGGGGCGGAAAATACGCAGTATTTT
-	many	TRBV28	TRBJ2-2	CASSLSLGAGELFF	TGTGCCAGCAGTTTAAGCTTAGGGGCCGGGGAGCTGTTTTTT
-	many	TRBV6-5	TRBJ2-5	CASGLQGETQYF	TGTGCCAGCGGACTCCAAGGGGAGACCCAGTACTTC
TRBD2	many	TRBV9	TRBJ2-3	CASSVASGGITDTQYF	TGTGCCAGCAGCGTAGCGAGCGGGGGAATCACAGATACGCAGTATTTT
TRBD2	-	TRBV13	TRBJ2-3	CASSSSGRAGGTDTQYF	TGTGCCAGCAGCTCTAGCGGGAGGGCCGGAGGCACAGATACGCAGTATTTT
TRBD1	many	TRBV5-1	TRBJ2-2	CASSSGQGANTGELFF	TGCGCCAGCAGCTCGGGACAGGGGGCCAACACCGGGGAGCTGTTTTTT
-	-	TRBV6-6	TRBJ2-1	CASSRGAGEQFF	TGTGCCAGCAGTAGAGGAGCTGGGGAGCAGTTCTTC
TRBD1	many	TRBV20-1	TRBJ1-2	CSVTGTAYGYTF	TGCAGTGTAACCGGGACAGCATATGGCTACACCTTC
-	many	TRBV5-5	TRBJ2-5	CASSLGPTSEETQYF	TGTGCCAGCAGCTTGGGCCCCACTAGTGAAGAGACCCAGTACTTC
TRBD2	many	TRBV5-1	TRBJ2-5	CASSLWTSEETQYF	TGCGCCAGCAGCTTGTGGACTAGCGAAGAGACCCAGTACTTC
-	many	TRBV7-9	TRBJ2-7	CASSHDYEQYF	TGTGCCAGCAGCCACGATTACGAGCAGTACTTC
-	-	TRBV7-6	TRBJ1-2	CASGPGRLKENYGYTF	TGTGCCAGCGGACCGGGACGCCTGAAGGAGAACTATGGCTACACCTTC
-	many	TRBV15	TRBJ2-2	CATSFWDSAGELFF	TGTGCCACCAGCTTCTGGGACTCGGCGGGGGAGCTGTTTTTT
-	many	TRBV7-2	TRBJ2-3	CASPFRGASDTQYF	TGTGCCAGCCCCTTTCGGGGGGCTTCAGATACGCAGTATTTT
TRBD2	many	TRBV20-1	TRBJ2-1	CSARKSGGAGDEQFF	TGCAGTGCTAGAAAAAGCGGGGGGGCCGGGGATGAGCAGTTCTTC
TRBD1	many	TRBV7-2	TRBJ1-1	CASSERQGSEAFF	TGTGCCAGCAGCGAGCGACAGGGGTCGGAAGCTTTCTTT
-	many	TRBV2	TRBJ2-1	CASSEAAQGKQFF	TGTGCCAGCAGTGAAGCGGCGCAGGGGAAGCAGTTCTTC
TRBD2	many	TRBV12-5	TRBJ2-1	CASGSWTSGGYEQFF	TGTGCTAGTGGCTCTTGGACTAGCGGGGGCTATGAGCAGTTCTTC
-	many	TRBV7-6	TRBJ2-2	CASSLQPAPRPTGELFF	TGTGCCAGCAGCTTACAGCCAGCGCCTAGACCCACCGGGGAGCTGTTTTTT
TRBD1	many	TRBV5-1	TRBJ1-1	CASSSIGTANTEAFF	TGCGCCAGCAGCTCGATAGGGACAGCGAACACTGAAGCTTTCTTT
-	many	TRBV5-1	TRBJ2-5	CASSLAAETQYF	TGCGCCAGCAGCTTGGCGGCAGAGACCCAGTACTTC
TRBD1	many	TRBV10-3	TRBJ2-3	CAITGTASTDTQYF	TGTGCCATCACCGGGACAGCTAGCACAGATACGCAGTATTTT
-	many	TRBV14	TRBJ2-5	CASSQVGLGTQYF	TGTGCCAGCAGCCAAGTGGGGCTGGGGACCCAGTACTTC
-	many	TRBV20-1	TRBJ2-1	CSARPNGLSSYNEQFF	TGCAGTGCACGACCCAATGGACTGAGCTCCTACAATGAGCAGTTCTTC
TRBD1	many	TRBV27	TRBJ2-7	CASSRTGKSYEQYF	TGTGCCAGCAGCAGGACAGGGAAGTCCTACGAGCAGTACTTC
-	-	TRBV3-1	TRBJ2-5	CASSQVGWPENQYF	TGTGCCAGCAGCCAAGTGGGATGGCCAGAGAACCAGTACTTC
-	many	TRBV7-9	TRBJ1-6	CASSLPDGWSPLHF	TGTGCCAGCAGCTTACCGGATGGTTGGTCACCCCTCCACTTT
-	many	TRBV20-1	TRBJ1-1	CSAPKMNTEAFF	TGCAGTGCCCCAAAGATGAACACTGAAGCTTTCTTT
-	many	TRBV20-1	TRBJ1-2	CSVAMPGRDYGYTF	TGCAGTGTCGCTATGCCAGGGAGGGACTATGGCTACACCTTC
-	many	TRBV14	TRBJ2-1	CASSQAIFGEQFF	TGTGCCAGCAGCCAAGCTATATTCGGCGAGCAGTTCTTC
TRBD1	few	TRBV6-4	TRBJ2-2	CASSQGRRGIGELFF	TGTGCCAGCAGTCAGGGGCGCAGGGGGATCGGGGAGCTGTTTTTT
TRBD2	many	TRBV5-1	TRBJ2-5	CASSLISGGLETQYF	TGCGCCAGCAGCTTGATTAGCGGGGGTTTAGAGACCCAGTACTTC
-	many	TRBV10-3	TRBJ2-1	CAIRDGYNEQFF	TGTGCCATCCGGGACGGGTACAATGAGCAGTTCTTC
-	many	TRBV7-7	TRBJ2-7	CASSPSTSSGYEQYF	TGTGCTAGCAGCCCATCGACATCTTCGGGGTACGAGCAGTACTTC
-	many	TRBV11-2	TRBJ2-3	CASSLGGAPDTQYF	TGTGCCAGCAGCTTGGGGGGGGCCCCAGATACGCAGTATTTT
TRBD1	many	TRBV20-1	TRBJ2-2	CSARGTGSDTGELFF	TGCAGTGCTAGAGGGACAGGATCGGACACCGGGGAGCTGTTTTTT
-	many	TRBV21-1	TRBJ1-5	CASSKYFKLGSNQPQHF	TGTGCCAGCAGCAAATATTTTAAGTTAGGGTCCAATCAGCCCCAGCATTTT
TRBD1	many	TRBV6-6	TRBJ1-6	CASSSGTGTGGTPLHF	TGTGCCAGCAGTTCCGGAACCGGGACAGGAGGCACACCCCTCCACTTT
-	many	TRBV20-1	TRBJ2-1	CSAREASSGYTPYNEQFF	TGCAGTGCTAGAGAAGCGAGTAGCGGCTACACACCGTACAATGAGCAGTTCTTC
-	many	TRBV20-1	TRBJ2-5	CSARGGAGTWETQYF	TGCAGTGCTAGGGGCGGGGCCGGGACCTGGGAGACCCAGTACTTC
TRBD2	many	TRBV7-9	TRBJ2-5	CASSLRAGPSGGTQYF	TGTGCCAGCAGTCTCCGAGCGGGGCCCTCCGGAGGGACCCAGTACTTC
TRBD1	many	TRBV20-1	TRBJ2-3	CSAPRGRGKTDTQYF	TGCAGTGCTCCTCGGGGCAGGGGGAAGACAGATACGCAGTATTTT
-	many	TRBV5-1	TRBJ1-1	CASRGLDAMNTEAFF	TGCGCCAGCAGGGGGCTTGACGCTATGAACACTGAAGCTTTCTTT
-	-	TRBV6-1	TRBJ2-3	CASIRGSHTDTQYF	TGTGCCAGCATCCGGGGGTCACACACAGATACGCAGTATTTT
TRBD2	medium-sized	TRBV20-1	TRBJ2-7	CSASGILSASGFREQYF	TGCAGTGCTAGTGGTATTCTCTCGGCTAGCGGGTTTCGAGAGCAGTACTTC